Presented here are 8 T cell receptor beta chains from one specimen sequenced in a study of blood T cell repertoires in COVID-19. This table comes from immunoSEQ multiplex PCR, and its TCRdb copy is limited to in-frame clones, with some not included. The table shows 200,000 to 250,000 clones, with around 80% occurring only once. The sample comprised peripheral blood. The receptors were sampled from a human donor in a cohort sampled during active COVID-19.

The CDR3 loop is CASTRDRNSNQPQHF. CDR3 sequence (DNA): TGTGCCAGTACCAGGGACAGGAATAGCAATCAGCCCCAGCATTTT. This chain joins TRBV19 and TRBJ1-5, with 8 positions matching TRBD1. The germline V gene has CDR1 LNHDA and CDR2 SQIVND (reference sequence). V was clipped by 7 bases and J by 0 bases; unmatched bases: 5. The CDR3 covers 15 residues.

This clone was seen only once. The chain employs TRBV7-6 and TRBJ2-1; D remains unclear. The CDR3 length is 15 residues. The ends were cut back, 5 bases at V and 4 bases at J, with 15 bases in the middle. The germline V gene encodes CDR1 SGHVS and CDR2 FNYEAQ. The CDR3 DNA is TGTGCCAGCAGCCTTGAGAGCGTCTTTTACAATGAGCAGTTCTTC. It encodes CASSLESVFYNEQFF.

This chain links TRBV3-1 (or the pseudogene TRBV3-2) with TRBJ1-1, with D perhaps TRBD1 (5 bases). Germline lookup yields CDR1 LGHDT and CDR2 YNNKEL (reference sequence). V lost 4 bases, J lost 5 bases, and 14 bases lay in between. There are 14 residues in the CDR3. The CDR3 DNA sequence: TGTGCCAGCAGCCTCAGCCCCCAGGGAACTGAAGCTTTCTTT. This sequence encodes CASSLSPQGTEAFF.

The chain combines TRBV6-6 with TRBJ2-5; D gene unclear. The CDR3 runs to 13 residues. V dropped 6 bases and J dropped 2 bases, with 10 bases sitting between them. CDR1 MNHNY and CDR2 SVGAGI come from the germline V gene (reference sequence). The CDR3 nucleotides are TGTGCCAGCAGATACGCGCCACAAGAGACCCAGTACTTC. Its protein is CASRYAPQETQYF.

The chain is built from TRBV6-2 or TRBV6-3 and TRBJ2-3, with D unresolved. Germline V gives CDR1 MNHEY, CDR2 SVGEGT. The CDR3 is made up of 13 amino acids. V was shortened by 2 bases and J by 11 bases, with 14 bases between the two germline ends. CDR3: CASSYPHPRGQYF. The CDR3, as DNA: TGTGCCAGCAGTTACCCTCACCCGCGAGGGCAGTATTTT.

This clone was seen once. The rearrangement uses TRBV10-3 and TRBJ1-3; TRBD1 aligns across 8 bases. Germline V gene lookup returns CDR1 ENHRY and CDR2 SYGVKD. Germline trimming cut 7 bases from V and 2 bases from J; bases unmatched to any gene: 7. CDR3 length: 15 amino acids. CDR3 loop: CAITPTGDTGNTIYF. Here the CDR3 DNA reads TGTGCCATCACACCGACAGGGGATACTGGAAACACCATATATTTT.

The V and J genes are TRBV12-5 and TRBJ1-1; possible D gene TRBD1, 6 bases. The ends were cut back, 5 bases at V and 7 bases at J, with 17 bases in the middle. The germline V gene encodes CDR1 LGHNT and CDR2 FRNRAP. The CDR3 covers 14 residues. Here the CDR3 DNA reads TGTGCTAGTGGTCTATCTACAGGGATAGGTGAAGCTTTCTTT. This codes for CASGLSTGIGEAFF.

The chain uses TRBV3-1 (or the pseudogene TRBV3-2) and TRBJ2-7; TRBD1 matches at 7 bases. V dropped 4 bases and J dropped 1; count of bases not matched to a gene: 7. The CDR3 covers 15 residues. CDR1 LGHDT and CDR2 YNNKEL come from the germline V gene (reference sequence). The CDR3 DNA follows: TGTGCCAGCAGCCTCCTACCGACAGGGTCCTACGAGCAGTACTTC. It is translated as CASSLLPTGSYEQYF.